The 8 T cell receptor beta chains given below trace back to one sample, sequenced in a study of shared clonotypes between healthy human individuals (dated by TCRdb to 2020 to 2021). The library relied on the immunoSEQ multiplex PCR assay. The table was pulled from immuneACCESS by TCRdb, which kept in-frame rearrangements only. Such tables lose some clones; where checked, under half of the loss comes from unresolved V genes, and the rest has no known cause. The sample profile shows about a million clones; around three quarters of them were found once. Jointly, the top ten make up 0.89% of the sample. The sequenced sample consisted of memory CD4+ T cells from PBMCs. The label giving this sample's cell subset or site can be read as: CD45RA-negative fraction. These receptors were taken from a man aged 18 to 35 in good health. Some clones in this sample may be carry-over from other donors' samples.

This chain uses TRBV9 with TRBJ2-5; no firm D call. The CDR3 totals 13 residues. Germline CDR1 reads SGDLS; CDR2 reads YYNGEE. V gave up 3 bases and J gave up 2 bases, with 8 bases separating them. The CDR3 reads CASSGLLQETQYF. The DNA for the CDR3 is TGTGCCAGCAGCGGACTCCTTCAAGAGACCCAGTACTTC.

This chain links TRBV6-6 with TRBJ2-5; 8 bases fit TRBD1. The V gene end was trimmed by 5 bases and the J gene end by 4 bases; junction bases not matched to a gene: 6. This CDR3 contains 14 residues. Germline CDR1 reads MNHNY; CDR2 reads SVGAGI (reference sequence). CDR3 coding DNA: TGTGCCAGCAGTACTCCAGGGGGCCCAGAGACCCAGTACTTC. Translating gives CASSTPGGPETQYF.

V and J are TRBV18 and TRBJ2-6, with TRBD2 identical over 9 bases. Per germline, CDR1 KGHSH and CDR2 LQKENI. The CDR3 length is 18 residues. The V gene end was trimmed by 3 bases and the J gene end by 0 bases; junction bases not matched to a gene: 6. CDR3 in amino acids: CASSPRLAALSGANVLTF. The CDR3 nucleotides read TGTGCCAGCTCACCCCGACTAGCGGCTCTCTCTGGGGCCAACGTCCTGACTTTC. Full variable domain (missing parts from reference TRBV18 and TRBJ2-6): NAGVMQNPRHLVRRRGQEARLRCSPMKGHSHVYWYRQLPEEGLKFMVYLQKENIIDESGMPKERFSAEFPKEGPSILRIQQVVRGDSAAYFCASSPRLAALSGANVLTFGAGSRLTVL.

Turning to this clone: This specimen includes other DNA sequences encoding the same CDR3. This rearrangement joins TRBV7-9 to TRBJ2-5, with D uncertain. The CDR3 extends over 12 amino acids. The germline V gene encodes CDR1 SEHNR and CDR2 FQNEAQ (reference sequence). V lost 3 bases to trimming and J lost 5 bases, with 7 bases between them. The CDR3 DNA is TGTGCCAGCAGCTTTGGGGTTGAGACCCAGTACTTC. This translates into CASSFGVETQYF.

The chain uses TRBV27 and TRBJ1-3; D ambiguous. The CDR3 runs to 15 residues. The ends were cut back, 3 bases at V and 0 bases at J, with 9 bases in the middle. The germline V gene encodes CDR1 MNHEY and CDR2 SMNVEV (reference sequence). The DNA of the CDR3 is TGTGCCAGCAGTTTTGGTTTTCACTCTGGAAACACCATATATTTT. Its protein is CASSFGFHSGNTIYF.

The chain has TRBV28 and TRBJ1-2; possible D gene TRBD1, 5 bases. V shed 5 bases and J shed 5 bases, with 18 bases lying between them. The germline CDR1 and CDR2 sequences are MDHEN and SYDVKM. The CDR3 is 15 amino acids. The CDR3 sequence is CASSGGALARYGYTF. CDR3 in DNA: TGTGCCAGCAGTGGAGGGGCTCTAGCGAGGTATGGCTACACCTTC.

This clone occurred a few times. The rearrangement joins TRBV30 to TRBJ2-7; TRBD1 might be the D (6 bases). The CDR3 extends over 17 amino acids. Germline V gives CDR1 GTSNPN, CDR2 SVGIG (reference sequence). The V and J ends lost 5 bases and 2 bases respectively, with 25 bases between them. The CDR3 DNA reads TGTGCCTGGTACTTACAGGGAGACCCCCCCCTGACCTACGAGCAGTACTTC. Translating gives CAWYLQGDPPLTYEQYF.

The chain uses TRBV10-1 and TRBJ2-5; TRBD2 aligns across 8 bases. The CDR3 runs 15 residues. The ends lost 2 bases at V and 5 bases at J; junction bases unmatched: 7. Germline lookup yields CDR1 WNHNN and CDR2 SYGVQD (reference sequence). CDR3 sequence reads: CASSETSGEGETQYF. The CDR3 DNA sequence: TGCGCCAGCAGTGAGACTAGCGGAGAGGGGGAGACCCAGTACTTC.